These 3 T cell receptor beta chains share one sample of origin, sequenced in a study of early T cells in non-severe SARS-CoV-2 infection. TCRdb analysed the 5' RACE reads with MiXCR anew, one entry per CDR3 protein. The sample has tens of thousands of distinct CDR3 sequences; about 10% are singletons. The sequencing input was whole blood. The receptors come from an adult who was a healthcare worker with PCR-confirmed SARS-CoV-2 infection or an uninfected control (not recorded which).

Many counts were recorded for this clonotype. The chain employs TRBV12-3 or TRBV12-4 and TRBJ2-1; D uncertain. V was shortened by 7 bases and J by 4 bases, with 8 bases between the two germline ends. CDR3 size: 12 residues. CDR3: CASTLAYNEQFF. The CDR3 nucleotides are TGTGCCAGCACCCTGGCTTACAATGAGCAGTTCTTC.

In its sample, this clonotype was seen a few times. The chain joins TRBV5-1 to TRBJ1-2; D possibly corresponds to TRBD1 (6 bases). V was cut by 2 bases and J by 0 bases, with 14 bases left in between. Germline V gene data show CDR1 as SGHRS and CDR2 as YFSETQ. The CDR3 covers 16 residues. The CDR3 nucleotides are TGCGCCAGCAGCTTTACTAACAGGGCATCTAACTATGGCTACACCTTC. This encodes CASSFTNRASNYGYTF.

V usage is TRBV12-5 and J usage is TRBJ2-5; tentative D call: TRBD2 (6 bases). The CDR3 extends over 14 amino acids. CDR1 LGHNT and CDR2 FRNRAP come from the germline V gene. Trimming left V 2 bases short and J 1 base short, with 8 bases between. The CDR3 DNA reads TGTGCTAGTGGTTTGTTCGGGGGCCAAGAGACCCAGTACTTC. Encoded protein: CASGLFGGQETQYF.